This T cell receptor beta chain stems from a study of blood T cells in healthy people across ages. Findings and limits, study-wide: Both higher diversity and more naive CD4+ cells marked long-lived donors when set against aged donors. The study found TCR beta diversity correlated strongly with naive T cell percentage. The study lacked donor CMV status, which possibly confounded expanded clonotype changes.

As to this clonotype: Antigen specificity is unknown.

A second PCR, run for about 6 to 12 cycles, used a sample-barcoded 5' primer plus a J-beta primer mix. Per-sample output comprised a minimum of 2.5 million paired-end reads containing CDR3. TCRdb reanalysed the 5' RACE reads using MiXCR and keeps one entry per CDR3 protein. The sample contains about 1.6 million distinct CDR3 sequences, approximately 32% of which appear only once. The germline V gene encodes CDR1 DFQATT and CDR2 SNEGSKA (reference sequence). J lost 6 bases, V lost 0 bases, and 11 bases had no gene match. CDR3 size: 15 residues. The receptor was derived from a woman aged 25 to 39 in good health. Sequencing was carried out using blood. The rearrangement joins TRBV20-1 to TRBJ2-7, with 7 bases lining up with TRBD2. The CDR3 coding sequence is TGCAGTGCTAGAGATGGGGTTGGGGGAGGGCCCGAGCAGTACTTC. Translation: CSARDGVGGGPEQYF.